This T cell receptor (beta chain) is drawn from a study of cytomegalovirus exposure and HLA in healthy donors. Findings of the study overall: In a later analysis, a missense DCLRE1C variant was linked to TCR beta V- and J-gene trimming.

Details on this clone: The antigen is undetermined.

Germline V gives CDR1 MDHEN, CDR2 SYDVKM. V lost 8 bases to trimming and J lost 2 bases; unmatched junction nucleotides: 9. The length of the CDR3 is 16 residues. Primers included in the PCR were 60 Vbeta and 13 Jbeta primers. The protocol was immunoSEQ multiplex PCR, while the TCRdb copy is restricted to in-frame clones and leaves out a portion. In the table there are around 200,000 clones, 79% of which are singletons. This receptor was identified in a woman between 18 and 30 years old in good health and CMV-seronegative. Sequenced input: PBMCs. The chain employs TRBV28 and TRBJ2-3, with TRBD2 matching 11 bases. DNA for the CDR3: TGTGCCAGCTTAGCGGGAGGGCCCACCCTCACAGATACGCAGTATTTT. Translation: CASLAGGPTLTDTQYF.